A single sample gave rise to the 21 T cell receptor beta chains below, sequenced in a study of graft-versus-host responses after intestinal transplantation. No antigen is known for these receptors. The assay was immunoSEQ multiplex PCR, and TCRdb's table has in-frame clones only and misses some. The table shows about 120,000 clones, with 90% to 95% occurring only once. The starting material was unstimulated CD4+ T cells sorted from spleen or lymph node cells, obtained before intestinal transplant. The receptors shown here come from a human donor who received an intestinal transplant.

This clone has just one count. The rearrangement links TRBV5-1 to TRBJ2-7; 9 bases are shared with TRBD2. With 0 bases clipped from V and 5 bases from J, the junction kept 12 bases outside the gene matches. The CDR3 covers 17 residues. CDR1 is SGHRS and CDR2 is YFSETQ in the germline V gene. The DNA of the CDR3 is TGCGCCAGCAGCTTGGGTGCCCTCGCGGGAGGGCCCCACGAGCAGTACTTC. Its protein is CASSLGALAGGPHEQYF.

The chain combines TRBV21-1 with TRBJ1-1. TRBV21-1 counts as a pseudogene. CDR3 length: 14 residues. CDR3 sequence: CASKEGRMNTEAFF. The CDR3, as DNA: TGTGCCAGCAAAGAAGGCCGCATGAACACTGAAGCTTTCTTT.

For the CDR3, the DNA is TGTGCCAGCAGTGATACGGGACAACCGAACACTGAAGCTTTCTTT. This sequence encodes CASSDTGQPNTEAFF. The chain uses TRBV6-1 and TRBJ1-1; the D gene is possibly TRBD1 (6 bases). Germline assignment: CDR1 MNHNS and CDR2 SASEGT. V dropped 3 bases and J dropped 1 base, with 12 bases sitting between them. This CDR3 contains 15 residues.

The V and J genes are TRBV7-9 and TRBJ2-7; no reliable D call. Between the trimmed V and J ends, which lost 5 bases and 3 bases, there was a span of 11 bases. Looked up from germline, CDR1 is SEHNR and CDR2 is FQNEAQ (reference sequence). The length of the CDR3 is 13 residues. The CDR3, as DNA: TGTGCCAGCAGCCCGGAAAATCTCTACGAGCAGTACTTC. Amino acids: CASSPENLYEQYF. The full variable domain, its missing parts supplied by reference TRBV7-9 and TRBJ2-7, is DTGVSQNPRHKITKRGQNVTFRCDPISEHNRLYWYRQTLGQGPEFLTYFQNEAQLEKSRLLSDRFSAERPKGSFSTLEIQRTEQGDSAMYLCASSPENLYEQYFGPGTRLTVT.

The chain couples TRBV13 to TRBJ1-1; tentatively, D is TRBD1 (6 bases). Trimming removed 3 bases at V and 1 base at J, with 9 bases between. In germline, CDR1 is PRHDT, CDR2 FYEKMQ (reference sequence). The CDR3 spans 14 residues. The DNA for the CDR3 is TGTGCCAGCAGCTTCTGGACAGCGAACACTGAAGCTTTCTTT. Encoded protein: CASSFWTANTEAFF.

This chain links TRBV5-5 with TRBJ2-5; 10 bases line up with TRBD2. Germline V gene sequence: CDR1 SGHKS, CDR2 YYEKEE (reference sequence). The junction had 8 bases not matched to a gene; V was cut back by 2 bases and J by 1 base. The CDR3 is 17 residues long. The CDR3 DNA follows: TGTGCCAGCAGCTTATATTTACTAGCGGGACTCCAAGAGACCCAGTACTTC. It yields the protein CASSLYLLAGLQETQYF.

This chain uses TRBV5-6 with TRBJ1-2; D gene ambiguous. V lost 4 bases and J 2 bases, leaving 9 bases between the germline ends. Germline CDR1 reads SGHDT; CDR2 reads YYEEEE. The CDR3 runs 13 residues. The chain's CDR3 is CASSLTDNYGYTF. For the CDR3, the DNA is TGTGCCAGCAGCCTTACAGACAACTATGGCTACACCTTC.

J is TRBJ2-1 and V is TRBV28, with 8 bases fitting TRBD2. CDR3 length: 16 residues. V dropped 5 bases and J dropped 4; count of bases not matched to a gene: 10. Germline V gene lookup returns CDR1 MDHEN and CDR2 SYDVKM. The DNA of the CDR3 is TGTGCCAGCAGTCCGGCTATAGCGGGGTCATACAATGAGCAGTTCTTC. Amino acid sequence: CASSPAIAGSYNEQFF.

V is TRBV9 and J is TRBJ2-5; D remains ambiguous. This CDR3 has 14 amino acids. Germline CDR1 reads SGDLS; CDR2 reads YYNGEE. The ends were cut back, 4 bases at V and 0 bases at J, with 10 bases in the middle. CDR3: CASSSSMYQETQYF. In DNA, the CDR3 is TGTGCCAGCAGCTCAAGCATGTACCAAGAGACCCAGTACTTC.

The chain combines TRBV7-9 with TRBJ2-5; the D gene is possibly TRBD2 (6 bases). CDR1 is SEHNR and CDR2 is FQNEAQ in the germline V gene (reference sequence). Trimming stripped 4 bases from V and 4 bases from J, with 7 bases between. The length of the CDR3 is 12 residues. The CDR3 reads CASSSEGETQYF. The DNA for the CDR3 is TGTGCCAGCAGCTCGGAGGGAGAGACCCAGTACTTC.

This chain links TRBV19 with TRBJ1-2; possible D gene TRBD1, 5 bases. Trimming pared 2 bases from V and 8 bases from J, leaving 12 bases between. The CDR3 runs 13 residues. Germline CDR1 LNHDA, CDR2 SQIVND (reference sequence). The CDR3 spells CASSIQGVPGYTF. CDR3 bases: TGTGCCAGTAGTATACAGGGAGTTCCAGGCTACACCTTC.

This sequence joins TRBV5-1 and TRBJ2-3; D gene uncertain. The CDR3 consists of 12 residues. Per the germline V gene, CDR1 is SGHRS and CDR2 is YFSETQ. Trimming took 5 bases from V and 4 from J, leaving 8 bases between them. The CDR3 spells CASRSEADTQYF. DNA of the CDR3: TGCGCCAGCAGGAGCGAGGCAGATACGCAGTATTTT. Full variable domain (remainder filled in from reference TRBV5-1 and TRBJ2-3): KAGVTQTPRYLIKTRGQQVTLSCSPISGHRSVSWYQQTPGQGLQFLFEYFSETQRNKGNFPGRFSGRQFSNSRSEMNVSTLELGDSALYLCASRSEADTQYFGPGTRLTVL.

This chain connects TRBV6-1 to TRBJ2-7, with D maybe TRBD1 (6 bases). Germline V gives CDR1 MNHNS, CDR2 SASEGT. The CDR3 spans 14 residues. V was cut by 11 bases and J by 0 bases, with 17 bases left in between. The CDR3 nucleotides are TGTGCCGGCGGACAGTTTACAAGCTCCTACGAGCAGTACTTC. Residues: CAGGQFTSSYEQYF.

A single count supports this clone. The rearrangement joins TRBV5-1 to TRBJ2-3, with D maybe TRBD2 (6 bases). Germline V gene sequence: CDR1 SGHRS, CDR2 YFSETQ. The CDR3 length is 15 residues. The V end was cut by 0 bases, the J end by 4 bases, with 12 bases between. The CDR3 sequence: CASSLDDGRADTQYF. CDR3 coding DNA: TGCGCCAGCAGCTTGGATGACGGGAGAGCAGATACGCAGTATTTT. Based on the CDR3 plus reference TRBV5-1 and TRBJ2-3, the full variable domain is KAGVTQTPRYLIKTRGQQVTLSCSPISGHRSVSWYQQTPGQGLQFLFEYFSETQRNKGNFPGRFSGRQFSNSRSEMNVSTLELGDSALYLCASSLDDGRADTQYFGPGTRLTVL.

This rearrangement joins TRBV10-1 to TRBJ2-7; TRBD2 matches at 7 bases. Germline V lookup: CDR1 WNHNN, CDR2 SYGVQD (reference sequence). V was pared by 3 bases and J by 0 bases, with 2 bases of the junction left unmatched. CDR3 length equals 14 residues. Here the CDR3 DNA reads TGCGCCAGCAGTGAAAGGGAGGGCTCCTACGAGCAGTACTTC. Residues: CASSEREGSYEQYF.

The chain recombines TRBV5-1 with TRBJ2-1; 7 nucleotides match TRBD1. Germline values: CDR1 SGHRS, CDR2 YFSETQ. The V and J ends lost 0 bases and 3 bases, in that order; junction bases with no gene match: 3. The CDR3 consists of 15 residues. The CDR3 DNA follows: TGCGCCAGCAGCTTGGGAGACAGGGACTACAATGAGCAGTTCTTC. Its protein product is CASSLGDRDYNEQFF.

V and J are TRBV28 and TRBJ1-2; 9 nucleotides agree with TRBD1. The CDR3 spans 14 residues. CDR1 is MDHEN, CDR2 SYDVKM, per germline. J lost 7 bases, V lost 5 bases, and 8 bases had no gene match. CDR3 amino acids: CASSPGQGLGGYTF. The CDR3 DNA reads as TGTGCCAGCAGTCCTGGACAGGGGCTGGGTGGCTACACCTTC.

The V and J genes are TRBV6-5 and TRBJ2-7, with D maybe TRBD1 (6 bases). V was cut by 6 bases and J by 2 bases, with 11 bases left in between. The CDR3 has 13 residues. Per germline, CDR1 MNHEY and CDR2 SVGAGI. The CDR3 DNA reads TGTGCCAGCAGACTACAGGGAACCTACGAGCAGTACTTC. It specifies CASRLQGTYEQYF.

The rearrangement uses TRBV19 and TRBJ2-5; the D gene could be TRBD1 or TRBD2 (5 bases each). V lost 3 bases to trimming and J lost 4 bases, with 18 bases between them. Per the germline V gene, CDR1 is LNHDA and CDR2 is SQIVND (reference sequence). The CDR3 has 16 amino acids. Here the CDR3 reads CASSMGPGRDGETQYF. CDR3 coding DNA: TGTGCCAGTAGTATGGGCCCTGGACGGGACGGAGAGACCCAGTACTTC.

The chain joins TRBV7-3 to TRBJ2-2; D might be TRBD1 or TRBD2, each matching 5 bases. The ends were cut back, 6 bases at V and 0 bases at J, with 11 bases in the middle. From germline, CDR1 is SGHTA and CDR2 FQGTGA. CDR3 length: 15 amino acids. CDR3 DNA sequence: TGTGCCAGCAGTCCGGGGCGAGCGAACACCGGGGAGCTGTTTTTT. It translates to CASSPGRANTGELFF.

The V and J genes are TRBV5-1 and TRBJ2-1, with 11 bases aligning to TRBD1. Looked up from germline, CDR1 is SGHRS and CDR2 is YFSETQ. With V trimmed by 0 bases and J by 9 bases, 2 bases remained unmatched. CDR3 length: 14 residues. The CDR3 DNA reads TGCGCCAGCAGCTTGGGGGGGACAGGGGGTGAGCAGTTCTTC. This codes for CASSLGGTGGEQFF.